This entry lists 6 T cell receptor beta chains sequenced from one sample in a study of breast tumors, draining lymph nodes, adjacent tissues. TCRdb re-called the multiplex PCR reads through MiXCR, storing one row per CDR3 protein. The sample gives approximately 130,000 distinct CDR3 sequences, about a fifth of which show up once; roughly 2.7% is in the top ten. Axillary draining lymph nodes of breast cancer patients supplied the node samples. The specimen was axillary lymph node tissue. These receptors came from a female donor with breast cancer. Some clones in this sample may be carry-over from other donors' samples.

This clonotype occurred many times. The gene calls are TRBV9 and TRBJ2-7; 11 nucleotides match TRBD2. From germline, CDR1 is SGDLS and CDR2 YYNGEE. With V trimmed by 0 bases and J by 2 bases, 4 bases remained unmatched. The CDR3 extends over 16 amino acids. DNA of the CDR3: TGTGCCAGCAGCGTAGGGCTAGCGGGAGGTACCTACGAGCAGTACTTC. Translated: CASSVGLAGGTYEQYF.

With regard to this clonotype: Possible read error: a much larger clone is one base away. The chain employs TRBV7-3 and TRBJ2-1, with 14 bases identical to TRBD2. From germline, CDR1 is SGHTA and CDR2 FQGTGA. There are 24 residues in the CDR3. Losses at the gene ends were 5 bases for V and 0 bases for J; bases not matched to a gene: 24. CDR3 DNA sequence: TGTGCCAGCAGCAAGGGGACAGGGGTGGGGCGGGGACTAGCGGGAGTAGGCTCCTACAATGAGCAGTTCTTC. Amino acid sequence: CASSKGTGVGRGLAGVGSYNEQFF. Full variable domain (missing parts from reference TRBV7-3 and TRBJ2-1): GAGVSQTPSNKVTEKGKYVELRCDPISGHTALYWYRQSLGQGPEFLIYFQGTGAADDSGLPNDRFFAVRPEGSVSTLKIQRTERGDSAVYLCASSKGTGVGRGLAGVGSYNEQFFGPGTRLTVL.

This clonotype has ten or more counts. DNA of the CDR3: TGTGCCACCAGTGAAGTTAGGGGGACTGAGCAGTTCTTC. Residues: CATSEVRGTEQFF. The gene calls are TRBV24-1 and TRBJ2-1; D might be TRBD1 (6 bases). The CDR3 has 13 amino acids. Deletions cut 4 bases from V and 9 bases from J, with 12 bases between. The germline CDR1 and CDR2 sequences are KGHDR and SFDVKD.

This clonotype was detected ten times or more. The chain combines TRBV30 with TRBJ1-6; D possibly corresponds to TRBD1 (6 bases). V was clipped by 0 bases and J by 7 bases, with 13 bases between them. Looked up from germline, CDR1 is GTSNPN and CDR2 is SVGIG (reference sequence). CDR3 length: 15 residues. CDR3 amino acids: CAWSVGGGKNSPLHF. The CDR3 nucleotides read TGTGCCTGGAGTGTTGGGGGCGGAAAAAATTCACCCCTCCACTTT. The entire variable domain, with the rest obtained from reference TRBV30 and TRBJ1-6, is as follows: SQTIHQWPATLVQPVGSPLSLECTVEGTSNPNLYWYRQAAGRGLQLLFYSVGIGQISSEVPQNLSASRPQDRQFILSSKKLLLSDSGFYLCAWSVGGGKNSPLHFGNGTRLTVT.

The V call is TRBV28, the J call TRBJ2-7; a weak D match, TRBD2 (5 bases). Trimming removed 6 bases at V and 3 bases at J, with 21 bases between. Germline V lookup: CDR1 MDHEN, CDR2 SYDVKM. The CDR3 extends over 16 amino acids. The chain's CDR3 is CASRSSSREGIYEQYF. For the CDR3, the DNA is TGTGCCAGCAGATCCTCTAGCCGGGAAGGGATCTACGAGCAGTACTTC.

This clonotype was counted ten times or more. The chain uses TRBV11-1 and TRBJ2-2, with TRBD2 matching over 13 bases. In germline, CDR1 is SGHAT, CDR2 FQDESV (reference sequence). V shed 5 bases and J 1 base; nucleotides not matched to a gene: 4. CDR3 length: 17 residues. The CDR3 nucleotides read TGTGCCAGCAGCCCCCGGACTAGCGGGAGGAACACCGGGGAGCTGTTTTTT. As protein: CASSPRTSGRNTGELFF.